The present entry profiles one TCR beta chain with its context. The sample belongs to a study of blood T cells in healthy people across ages. A J-beta primer mix and a sample-barcoded 5' primer were used in a second PCR of roughly 7 to 12 cycles. TCRdb called the 5' RACE reads again in MiXCR, with one record for every CDR3 protein. The sample records hundreds of thousands of distinct CDR3 sequences, less than 80% being singletons. Germline V CDR1 and CDR2: SGHRS, YFSETQ. The CDR3 spans 17 residues. V lost 3 bases and J lost 7, with 23 bases in between. This receptor was identified in a man aged 25-40 years in good health. What was sequenced was blood. This chain uses TRBV5-1 with TRBJ2-1; TRBD2 is a possible D gene (6 bases). The CDR3 loop is CASSSPVQSGSGNEQFF. DNA for the CDR3: TGCGCCAGCAGCTCCCCCGTCCAAAGCGGGTCAGGGAATGAGCAGTTCTTC.